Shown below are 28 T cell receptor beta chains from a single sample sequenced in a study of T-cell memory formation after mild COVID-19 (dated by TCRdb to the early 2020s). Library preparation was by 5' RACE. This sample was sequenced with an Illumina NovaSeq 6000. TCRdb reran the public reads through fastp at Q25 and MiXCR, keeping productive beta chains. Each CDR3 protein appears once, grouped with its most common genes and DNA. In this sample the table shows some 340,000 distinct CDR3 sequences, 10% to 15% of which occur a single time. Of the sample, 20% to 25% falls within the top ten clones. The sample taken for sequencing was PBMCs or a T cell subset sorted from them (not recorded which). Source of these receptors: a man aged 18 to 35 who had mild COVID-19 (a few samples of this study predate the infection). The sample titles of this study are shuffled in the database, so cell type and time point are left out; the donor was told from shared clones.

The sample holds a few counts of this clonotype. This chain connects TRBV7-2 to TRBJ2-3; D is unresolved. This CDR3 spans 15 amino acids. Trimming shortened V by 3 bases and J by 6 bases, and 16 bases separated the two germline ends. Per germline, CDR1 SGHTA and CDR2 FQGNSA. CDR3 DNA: TGTGCCAGCAGCTTGGGGTACGAAACAAGGGATACGCAGTATTTT. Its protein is CASSLGYETRDTQYF.

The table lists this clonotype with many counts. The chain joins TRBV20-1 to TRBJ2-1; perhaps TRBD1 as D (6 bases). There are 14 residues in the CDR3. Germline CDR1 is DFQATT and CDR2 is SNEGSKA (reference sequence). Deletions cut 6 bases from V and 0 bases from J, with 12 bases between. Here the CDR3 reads CSAGGRSSYNEQFF. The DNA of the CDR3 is TGCAGTGCAGGGGGACGGAGCTCCTACAATGAGCAGTTCTTC.

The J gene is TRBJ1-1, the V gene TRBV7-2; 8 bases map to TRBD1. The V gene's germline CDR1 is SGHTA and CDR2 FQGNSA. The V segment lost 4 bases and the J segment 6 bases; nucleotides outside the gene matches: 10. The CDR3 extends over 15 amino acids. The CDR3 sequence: CASSSRDRRRAEAFF. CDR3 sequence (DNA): TGTGCCAGCAGCTCCCGGGACAGGCGTCGCGCTGAAGCTTTCTTT.

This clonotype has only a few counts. CDR3 nucleotide sequence: TGTGCCAGCAGCCATGGATCCGTCAATCAGCCCCAGCATTTT. This encodes CASSHGSVNQPQHF. The chain is built from TRBV12-3 or TRBV12-4 and TRBJ1-5; D is unclear. Trimming shortened V by 6 bases and J by 3 bases, and 12 bases separated the two germline ends. The CDR3 covers 14 residues.

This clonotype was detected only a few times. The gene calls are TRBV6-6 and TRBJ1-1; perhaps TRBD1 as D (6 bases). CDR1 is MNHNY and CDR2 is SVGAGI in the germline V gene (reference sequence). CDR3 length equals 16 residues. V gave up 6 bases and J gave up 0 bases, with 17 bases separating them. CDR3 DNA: TGTGCCAGCAGCCCTACCTCCGGGGGGCTGAACACTGAAGCTTTCTTT. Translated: CASSPTSGGLNTEAFF.

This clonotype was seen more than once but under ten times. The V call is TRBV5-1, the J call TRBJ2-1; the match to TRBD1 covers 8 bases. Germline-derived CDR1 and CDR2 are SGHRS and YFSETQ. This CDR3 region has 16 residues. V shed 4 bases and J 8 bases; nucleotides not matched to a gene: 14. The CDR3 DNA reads TGCGCCAGCAGCGAGGCCGGGACAGGCTATGGTCATGAGCAGTTCTTC. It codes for CASSEAGTGYGHEQFF.

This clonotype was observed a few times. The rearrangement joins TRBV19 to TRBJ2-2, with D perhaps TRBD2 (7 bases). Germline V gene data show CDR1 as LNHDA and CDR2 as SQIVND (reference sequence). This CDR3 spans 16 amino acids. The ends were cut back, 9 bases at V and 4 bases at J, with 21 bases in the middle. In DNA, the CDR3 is TGTGCCAGCCGAAGCGGGACACCGGTCTTCACCGGGGAGCTGTTTTTT. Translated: CASRSGTPVFTGELFF.

The CDR3 nucleotides are TGCGCCAGCAATCGGGGAATTGGGGCCAACGTCCTGACTTTC. It specifies CASNRGIGANVLTF. The V gene is TRBV5-1, the J gene TRBJ2-6, with D possibly being TRBD2 (5 bases). This CDR3 is 14 amino acids long. Deletions cut 6 bases from V and 3 bases from J, with 10 bases between. In germline, CDR1 is SGHRS, CDR2 YFSETQ. The complete variable domain, with remaining parts taken from reference TRBV5-1 and TRBJ2-6, reads KAGVTQTPRYLIKTRGQQVTLSCSPISGHRSVSWYQQTPGQGLQFLFEYFSETQRNKGNFPGRFSGRQFSNSRSEMNVSTLELGDSALYLCASNRGIGANVLTFGAGSRLTVL.

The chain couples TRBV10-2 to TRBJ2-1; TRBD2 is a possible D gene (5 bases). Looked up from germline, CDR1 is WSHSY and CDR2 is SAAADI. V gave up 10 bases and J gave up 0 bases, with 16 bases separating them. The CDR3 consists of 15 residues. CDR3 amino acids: CATGRTAASYNEQFF. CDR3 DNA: TGCGCCACCGGTAGAACAGCGGCCTCCTACAATGAGCAGTTCTTC.

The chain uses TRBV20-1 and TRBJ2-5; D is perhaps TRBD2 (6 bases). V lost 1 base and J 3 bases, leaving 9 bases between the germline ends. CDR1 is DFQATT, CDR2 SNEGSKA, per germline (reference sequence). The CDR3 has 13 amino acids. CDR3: CSARVAGKETQYF. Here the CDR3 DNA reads TGCAGTGCTAGAGTTGCGGGGAAAGAGACCCAGTACTTC.

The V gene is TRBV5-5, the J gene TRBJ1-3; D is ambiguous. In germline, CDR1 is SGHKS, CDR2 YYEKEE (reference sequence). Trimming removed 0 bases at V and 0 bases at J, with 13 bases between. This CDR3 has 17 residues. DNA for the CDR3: TGTGCCAGCAGCTTGGCGGGAGGTCTCTACTCTGGAAACACCATATATTTT. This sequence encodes CASSLAGGLYSGNTIYF.

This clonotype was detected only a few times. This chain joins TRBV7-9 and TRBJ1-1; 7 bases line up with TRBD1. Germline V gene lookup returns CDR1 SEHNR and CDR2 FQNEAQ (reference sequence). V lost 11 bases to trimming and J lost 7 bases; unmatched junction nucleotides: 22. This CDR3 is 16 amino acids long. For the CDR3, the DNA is TGTGCCGGAACACCCCGGGAGGGGGCGTATCGCAATGAAGCTTTCTTT. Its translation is CAGTPREGAYRNEAFF.

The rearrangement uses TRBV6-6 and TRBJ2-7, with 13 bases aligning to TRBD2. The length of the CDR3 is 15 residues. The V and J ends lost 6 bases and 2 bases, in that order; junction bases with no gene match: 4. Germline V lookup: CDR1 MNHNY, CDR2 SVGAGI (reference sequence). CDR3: CASRPGLAGAYEQYV. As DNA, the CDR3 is TGTGCCAGCAGGCCTGGACTAGCGGGGGCCTACGAGCAGTACGTC.

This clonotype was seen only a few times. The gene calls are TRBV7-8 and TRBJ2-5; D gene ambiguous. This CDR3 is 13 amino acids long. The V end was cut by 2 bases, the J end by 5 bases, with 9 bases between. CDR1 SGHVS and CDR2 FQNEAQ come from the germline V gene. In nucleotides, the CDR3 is TGTGCCAGCAGCTTACGCTGGGTTGAGACCCAGTACTTC. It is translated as CASSLRWVETQYF.

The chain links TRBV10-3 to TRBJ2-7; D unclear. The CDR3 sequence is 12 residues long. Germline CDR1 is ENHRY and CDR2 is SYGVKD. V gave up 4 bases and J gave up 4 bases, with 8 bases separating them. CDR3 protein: CAISGYGYEQYF. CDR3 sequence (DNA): TGTGCCATCAGTGGGTATGGGTACGAGCAGTACTTC.

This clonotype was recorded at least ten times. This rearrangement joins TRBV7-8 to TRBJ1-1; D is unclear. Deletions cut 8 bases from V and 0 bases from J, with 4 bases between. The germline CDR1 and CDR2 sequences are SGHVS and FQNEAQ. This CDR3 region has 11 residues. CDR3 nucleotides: TGTGCCAGCGGGGTGAACACTGAAGCTTTCTTT. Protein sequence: CASGVNTEAFF.

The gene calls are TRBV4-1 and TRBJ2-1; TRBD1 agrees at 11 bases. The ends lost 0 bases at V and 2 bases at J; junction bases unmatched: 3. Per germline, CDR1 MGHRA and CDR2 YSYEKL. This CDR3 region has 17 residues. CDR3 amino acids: CASSQDWGQGAYNEQFF. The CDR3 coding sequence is TGCGCCAGCAGCCAAGATTGGGGACAGGGGGCCTACAATGAGCAGTTCTTC.

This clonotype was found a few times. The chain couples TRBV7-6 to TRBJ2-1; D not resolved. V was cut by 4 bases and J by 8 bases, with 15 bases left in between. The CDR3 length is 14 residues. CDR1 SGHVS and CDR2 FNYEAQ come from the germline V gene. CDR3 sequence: CASSSTDVGHEQFF. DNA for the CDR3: TGTGCCAGCAGCTCTACCGACGTAGGCCATGAGCAGTTCTTC.

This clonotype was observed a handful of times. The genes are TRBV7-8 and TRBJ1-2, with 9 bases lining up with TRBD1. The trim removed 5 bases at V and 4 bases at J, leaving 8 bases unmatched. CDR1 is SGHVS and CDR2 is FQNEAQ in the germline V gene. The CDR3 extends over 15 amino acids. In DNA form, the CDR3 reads TGTGCCAGCAGCGGCAACAGGGGGCTTGGCTATGGCTACACCTTC. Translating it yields CASSGNRGLGYGYTF.

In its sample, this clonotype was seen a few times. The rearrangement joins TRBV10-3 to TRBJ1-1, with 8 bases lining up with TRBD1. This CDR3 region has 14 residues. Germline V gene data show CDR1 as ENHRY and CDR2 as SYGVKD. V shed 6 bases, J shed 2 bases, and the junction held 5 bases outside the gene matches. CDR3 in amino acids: CAIRPTGENTEAFF. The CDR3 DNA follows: TGTGCCATCAGGCCGACAGGGGAAAACACTGAAGCTTTCTTT.

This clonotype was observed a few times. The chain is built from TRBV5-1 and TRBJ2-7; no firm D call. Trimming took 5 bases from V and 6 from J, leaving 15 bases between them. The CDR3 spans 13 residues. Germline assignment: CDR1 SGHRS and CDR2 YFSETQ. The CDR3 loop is CASSRGEGREQYV. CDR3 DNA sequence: TGCGCCAGCAGTCGTGGGGAAGGGCGCGAGCAGTACGTC.

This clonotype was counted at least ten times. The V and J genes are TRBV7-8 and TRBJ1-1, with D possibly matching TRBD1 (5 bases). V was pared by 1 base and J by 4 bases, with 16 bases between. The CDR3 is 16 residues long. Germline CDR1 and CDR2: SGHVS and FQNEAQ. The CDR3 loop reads CASSLVPGLILTEAFF. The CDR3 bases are TGTGCCAGCAGCTTAGTTCCAGGGCTTATCCTCACTGAAGCTTTCTTT.

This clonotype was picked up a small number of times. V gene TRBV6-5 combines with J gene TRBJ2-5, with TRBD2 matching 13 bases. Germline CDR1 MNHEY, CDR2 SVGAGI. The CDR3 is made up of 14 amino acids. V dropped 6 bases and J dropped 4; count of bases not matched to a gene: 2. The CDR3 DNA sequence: TGTGCCAGCAGACTAGCGGGGGGGCCAGAGACCCAGTACTTC. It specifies CASRLAGGPETQYF.

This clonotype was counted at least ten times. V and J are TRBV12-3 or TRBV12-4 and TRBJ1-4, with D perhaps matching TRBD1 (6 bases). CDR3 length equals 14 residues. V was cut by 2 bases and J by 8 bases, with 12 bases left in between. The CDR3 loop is CASSLIQGGEKLFF. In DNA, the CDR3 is TGTGCCAGCAGTTTAATACAGGGAGGAGAAAAACTGTTTTTT.

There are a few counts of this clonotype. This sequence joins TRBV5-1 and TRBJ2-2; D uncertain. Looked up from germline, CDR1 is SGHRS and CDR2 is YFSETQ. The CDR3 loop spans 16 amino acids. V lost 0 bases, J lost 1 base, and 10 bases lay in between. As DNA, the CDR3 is TGCGCCAGCAGCTTGGGTCCGGGTGTGAACACCGGGGAGCTGTTTTTT. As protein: CASSLGPGVNTGELFF.

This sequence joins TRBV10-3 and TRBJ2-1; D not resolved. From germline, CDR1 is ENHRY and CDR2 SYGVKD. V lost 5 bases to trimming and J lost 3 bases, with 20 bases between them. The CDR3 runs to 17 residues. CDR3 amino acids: CAISPLPPPADYNEQFF. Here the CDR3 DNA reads TGTGCCATCAGTCCACTCCCCCCGCCTGCGGACTACAATGAGCAGTTCTTC.

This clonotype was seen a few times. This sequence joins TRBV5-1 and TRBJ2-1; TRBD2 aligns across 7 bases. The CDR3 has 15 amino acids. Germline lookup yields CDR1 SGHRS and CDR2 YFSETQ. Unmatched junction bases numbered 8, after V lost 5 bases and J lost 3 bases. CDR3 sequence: CASRAGDYLYNEQFF. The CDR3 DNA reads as TGCGCCAGCAGGGCCGGGGACTACCTCTACAATGAGCAGTTCTTC.

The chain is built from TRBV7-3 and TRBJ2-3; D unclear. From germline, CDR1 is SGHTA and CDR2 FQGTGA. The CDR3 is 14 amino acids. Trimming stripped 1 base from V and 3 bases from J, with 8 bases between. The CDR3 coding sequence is TGTGCCAGCAGCTTAATGGGGAATACAGATACGCAGTATTTT. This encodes CASSLMGNTDTQYF.